This T cell receptor beta chain was sequenced during a study of blood T cell repertoires in COVID-19. The wider study: The United States, Italy and Spain supplied acute and convalescent COVID-19 samples. In each case, the material was cDNA or gDNA derived from T cells, B-cell-depleted T cells, or PBMCs.

Sequencing used immunoSEQ multiplex PCR; TCRdb keeps in-frame clones, though not all of them. The sample lists about 64,000 clones; approximately 86% were seen once. The receptor's source is a man aged 40-49 years with acute or convalescent COVID-19. Sequencing was done on a sample of peripheral blood.

In DNA, the CDR3 is TGTGCCTGGAGTCGAGTGAGCTCCTATAATTCACCCCTCCACTTT. The encoded protein is CAWSRVSSYNSPLHF. V usage is TRBV30 and J usage is TRBJ1-6; D gene unclear. Trimming took off 2 bases at V and 0 bases at J, with 8 bases between the two ends. This CDR3 has 15 residues. Germline-derived CDR1 and CDR2 are GTSNPN and SVGIG (reference sequence).